This entry lists 4 T cell receptor beta chains sequenced from one sample in a study of Graves' ophthalmopathy and Graves' hyperthyroidism. TCR beta CDR3 amplification used RNA transcripts. The workflow started with a first-round RT-PCR run with HTBI primers and then moved on to a second-round multiplex PCR. TCRdb fed the multiplex PCR reads into MiXCR, producing one record per CDR3 protein. The sample has around 340,000 distinct CDR3 sequences, roughly a sixth seen once. Specimen: peripheral blood. All receptors come from an adult man with Graves' ophthalmopathy.

This clonotype was recorded many times. The V gene is TRBV6-1, the J gene TRBJ1-2; the D is unclear. In germline, CDR1 is MNHNS, CDR2 SASEGT. Between the trimmed V and J ends, which lost 5 bases and 0 bases, there was a span of 7 bases. The CDR3 contains 13 residues. CDR3 region: CASSTDPNYGYTF. The CDR3 DNA reads as TGTGCCAGCAGTACGGACCCTAACTATGGCTACACCTTC.

The chain carries TRBV29-1 and TRBJ1-3; the D is unclear. The V gene lost 6 bases and the J gene lost 3 bases, with 12 bases spanning the gap. This CDR3 is built from 13 residues. The V gene's germline CDR1 is SQVTM and CDR2 ANQGSEA. The CDR3 DNA is TGCAGCGTAGTTCCGGGAGGTGGAAACACCATATATTTT. Translating it yields CSVVPGGGNTIYF.

This clonotype was counted many times. This chain connects TRBV30 to TRBJ2-7, with D tentatively TRBD1 (5 bases). The germline CDR1 and CDR2 sequences are GTSNPN and SVGIG (reference sequence). The CDR3 covers 13 residues. Trimming shortened V by 3 bases and J by 5 bases, and 14 bases separated the two germline ends. As DNA, the CDR3 is TGTGCCTGGAGGGACCAGGGTAGGAACGAGCAGTACTTC. Its protein is CAWRDQGRNEQYF. The full variable domain, with the rest looked up from reference TRBV30 and TRBJ2-7, is SQTIHQWPATLVQPVGSPLSLECTVEGTSNPNLYWYRQAAGRGLQLLFYSVGIGQISSEVPQNLSASRPQDRQFILSSKKLLLSDSGFYLCAWRDQGRNEQYFGPGTRLTVT.

In this sample, this clonotype turned up many times. V is TRBV7-2 and J is TRBJ1-5; weak D call: TRBD1 (5 bases). V was pared by 3 bases and J by 6 bases, with 12 bases between. In germline, CDR1 is SGHTA, CDR2 FQGNSA. The CDR3 consists of 14 residues. The CDR3 loop is CASSFSGWGQPQHF. As DNA, the CDR3 is TGTGCCAGCAGCTTCTCAGGGTGGGGTCAGCCCCAGCATTTT.